This TCR beta chain was sequenced in a study of T cells after yellow fever vaccination. Study as a whole: For low cell numbers, libraries were made with SMART-Seq v4 Ultra Low Input. The study's findings and limits: At 96% for CD4 and 88% for CD8, most primary-vaccination clones showed up again after the booster.

This clonotype was counted only a few times. Its antigen is not identified. The CDR3 sequence is 14 residues long. V was cut by 6 bases and J by 6 bases, with 17 bases left in between. Per germline, CDR1 MNHNY and CDR2 SVGAGI (reference sequence). TCRdb used MiXCR to reprocess the 5' RACE reads, holding one entry per CDR3 protein. The sample lists hundreds of thousands of distinct CDR3 sequences, over 15% occurring once. The input for sequencing was PBMCs, taken before the yellow fever booster vaccination. This rearrangement joins TRBV6-6 to TRBJ1-1, with TRBD1 as a possible D gene (6 bases). This sequence was found in a man younger than 35 who received the YFV17D yellow fever vaccine. CDR3 sequence (DNA): TGTGCCAGCAGCCCCGGCGGGGGCGGCTCTGAAGCTTTCTTT. It is translated as CASSPGGGGSEAFF.